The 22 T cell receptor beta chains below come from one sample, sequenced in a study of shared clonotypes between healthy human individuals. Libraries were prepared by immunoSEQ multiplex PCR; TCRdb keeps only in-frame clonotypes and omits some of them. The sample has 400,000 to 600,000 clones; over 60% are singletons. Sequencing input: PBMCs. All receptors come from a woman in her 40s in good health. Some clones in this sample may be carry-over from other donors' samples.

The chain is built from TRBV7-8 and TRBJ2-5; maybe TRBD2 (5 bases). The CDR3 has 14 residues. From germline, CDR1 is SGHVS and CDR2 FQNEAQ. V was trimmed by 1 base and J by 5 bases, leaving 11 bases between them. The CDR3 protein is CASSLVGVGETQYF. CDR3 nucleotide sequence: TGTGCCAGCAGCTTAGTGGGAGTGGGGGAGACCCAGTACTTC.

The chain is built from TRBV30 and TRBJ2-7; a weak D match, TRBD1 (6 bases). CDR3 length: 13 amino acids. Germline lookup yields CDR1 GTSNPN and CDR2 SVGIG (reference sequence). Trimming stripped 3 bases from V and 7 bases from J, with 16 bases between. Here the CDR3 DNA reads TGTGCCTGGAGGGGCAGGGGAGTAAGGGAGCAGTACTTC. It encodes CAWRGRGVREQYF.

The CDR3 sequence: CASSMGAAGARSAQYF. The CDR3 bases are TGTGCCAGTAGTATGGGGGCGGCGGGGGCCCGAAGTGCCCAGTACTTC. The chain carries TRBV19 and TRBJ2-5, with D tentatively TRBD2 (7 bases). Looked up from germline, CDR1 is LNHDA and CDR2 is SQIVND (reference sequence). The length of the CDR3 is 16 residues. V lost 3 bases to trimming and J lost 9 bases, with 23 bases between them.

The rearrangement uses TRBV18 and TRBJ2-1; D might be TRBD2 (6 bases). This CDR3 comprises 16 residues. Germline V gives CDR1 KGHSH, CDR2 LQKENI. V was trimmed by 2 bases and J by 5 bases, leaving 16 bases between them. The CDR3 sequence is CASSPGRGGLNNEQFF. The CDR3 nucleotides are TGTGCCAGCTCACCAGGGCGGGGAGGCCTCAACAATGAGCAGTTCTTC.

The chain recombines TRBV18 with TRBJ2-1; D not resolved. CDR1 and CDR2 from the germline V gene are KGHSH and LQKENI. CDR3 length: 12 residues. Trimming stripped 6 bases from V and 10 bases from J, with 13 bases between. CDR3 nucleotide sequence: TGTGCCAGCTCTCCAGTACAGAGAGAGCAGTTCTTC. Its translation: CASSPVQREQFF.

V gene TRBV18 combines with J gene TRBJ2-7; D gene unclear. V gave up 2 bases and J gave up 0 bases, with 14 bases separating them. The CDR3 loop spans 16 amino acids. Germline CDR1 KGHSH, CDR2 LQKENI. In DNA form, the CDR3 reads TGTGCCAGCTCACCAGACTTTGGTGAAGACTCCTACGAGCAGTACTTC. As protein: CASSPDFGEDSYEQYF.

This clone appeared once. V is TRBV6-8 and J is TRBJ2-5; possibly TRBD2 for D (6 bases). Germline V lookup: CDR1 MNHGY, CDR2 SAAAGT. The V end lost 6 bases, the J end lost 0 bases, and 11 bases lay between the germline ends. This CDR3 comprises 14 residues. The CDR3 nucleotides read TGTGCCAGCAGCACCCTAGCGAACCAAGAGACCCAGTACTTC. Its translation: CASSTLANQETQYF.

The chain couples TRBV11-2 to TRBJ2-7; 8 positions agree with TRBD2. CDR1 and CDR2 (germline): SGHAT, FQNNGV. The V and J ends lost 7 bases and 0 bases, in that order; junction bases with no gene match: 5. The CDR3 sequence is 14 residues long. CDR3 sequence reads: CASTLGLDSYEQYF. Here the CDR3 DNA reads TGTGCCAGCACCCTGGGACTAGACTCCTACGAGCAGTACTTC. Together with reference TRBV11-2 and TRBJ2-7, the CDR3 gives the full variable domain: EAGVAQSPRYKIIEKRQSVAFWCNPISGHATLYWYQQILGQGPKLLIQFQNNGVVDDSQLPKDRFSAERLKGVDSTLKIQPAKLEDSAVYLCASTLGLDSYEQYFGPGTRLTVT.

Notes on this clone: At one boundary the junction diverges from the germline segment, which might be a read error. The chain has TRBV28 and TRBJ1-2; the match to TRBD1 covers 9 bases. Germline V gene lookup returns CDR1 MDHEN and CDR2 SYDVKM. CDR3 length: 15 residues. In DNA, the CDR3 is TGTGTCAGCACCCAACCCGACAGGGGGTACTATGGCTACACCTTC. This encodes CVSTQPDRGYYGYTF.

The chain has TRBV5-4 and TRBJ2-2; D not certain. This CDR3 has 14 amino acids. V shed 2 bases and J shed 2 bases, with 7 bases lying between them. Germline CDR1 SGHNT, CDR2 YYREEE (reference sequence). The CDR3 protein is CASSLWTNTGELFF. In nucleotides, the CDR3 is TGTGCCAGCAGCTTATGGACCAACACCGGGGAGCTGTTTTTT.

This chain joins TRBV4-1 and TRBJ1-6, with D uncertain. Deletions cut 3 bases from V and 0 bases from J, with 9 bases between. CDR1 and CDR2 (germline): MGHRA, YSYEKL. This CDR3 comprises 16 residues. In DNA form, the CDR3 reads TGCGCCAGCAGCCATGTTCCCAGCTCCTATAATTCACCCCTCCACTTT. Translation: CASSHVPSSYNSPLHF.

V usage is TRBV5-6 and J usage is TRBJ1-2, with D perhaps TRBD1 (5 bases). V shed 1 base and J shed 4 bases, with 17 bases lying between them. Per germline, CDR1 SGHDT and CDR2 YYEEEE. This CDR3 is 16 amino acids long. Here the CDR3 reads CASSLSAGYRTYGYTF. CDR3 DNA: TGTGCCAGCAGCTTGTCGGCAGGGTACCGTACCTATGGCTACACCTTC.

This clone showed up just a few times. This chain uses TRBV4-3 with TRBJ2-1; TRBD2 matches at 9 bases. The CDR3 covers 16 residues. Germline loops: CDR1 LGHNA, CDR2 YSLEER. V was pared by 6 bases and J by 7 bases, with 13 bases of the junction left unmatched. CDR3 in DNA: TGCGCCAGCAGTTACGGACTAGCGCAGGTACGGAATGAGCAGTTCTTC. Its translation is CASSYGLAQVRNEQFF.

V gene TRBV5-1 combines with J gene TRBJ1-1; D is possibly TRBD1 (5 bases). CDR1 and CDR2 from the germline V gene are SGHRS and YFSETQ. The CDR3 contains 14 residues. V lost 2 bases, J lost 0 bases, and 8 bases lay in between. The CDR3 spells CASSFETVNTEAFF. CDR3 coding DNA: TGCGCCAGCAGCTTCGAGACAGTGAACACTGAAGCTTTCTTT.

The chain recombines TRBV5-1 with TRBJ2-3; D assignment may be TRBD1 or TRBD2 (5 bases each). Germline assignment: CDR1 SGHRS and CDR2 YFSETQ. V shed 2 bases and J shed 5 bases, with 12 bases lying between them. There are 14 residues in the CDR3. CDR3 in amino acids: CASSFGGVEDTQYF. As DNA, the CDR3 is TGCGCCAGCAGCTTTGGGGGAGTGGAAGATACGCAGTATTTT.

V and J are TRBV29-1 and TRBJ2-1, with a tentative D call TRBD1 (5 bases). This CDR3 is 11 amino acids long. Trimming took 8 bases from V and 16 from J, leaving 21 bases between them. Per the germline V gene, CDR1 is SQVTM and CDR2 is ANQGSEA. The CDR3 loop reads CSTSSGPDNFF. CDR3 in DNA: TGCAGCACCTCGTCAGGGCCGGATAATTTCTTC.

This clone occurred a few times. The CDR3 spells CASSFQGSKNIQYF. CDR3 in DNA: TGTGCCAGCAGCTTCCAGGGGTCCAAAAACATTCAGTACTTC. V usage is TRBV5-4 and J usage is TRBJ2-4; tentative D call: TRBD1 (6 bases). Trimming removed 2 bases at V and 2 bases at J, with 8 bases between. Germline CDR1 and CDR2: SGHNT and YYREEE (reference sequence). The CDR3 spans 14 residues.

CDR3 in amino acids: CANDLGQGSTGELFF. The CDR3 DNA sequence: TGTGCCAATGACTTGGGACAGGGTAGCACCGGGGAGCTGTTTTTT. The gene calls are TRBV6-1 and TRBJ2-2; 9 bases are a match to TRBD1. The CDR3 is 15 residues long. Germline V gene lookup returns CDR1 MNHNS and CDR2 SASEGT. V was clipped by 10 bases and J by 4 bases; unmatched bases: 10.

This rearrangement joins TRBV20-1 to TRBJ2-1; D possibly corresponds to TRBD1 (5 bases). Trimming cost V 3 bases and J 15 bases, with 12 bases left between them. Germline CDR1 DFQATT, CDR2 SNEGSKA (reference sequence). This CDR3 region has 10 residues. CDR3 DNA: TGCAGTGCTAGTTTAGGGGCGGCGTTCTTC. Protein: CSASLGAAFF.

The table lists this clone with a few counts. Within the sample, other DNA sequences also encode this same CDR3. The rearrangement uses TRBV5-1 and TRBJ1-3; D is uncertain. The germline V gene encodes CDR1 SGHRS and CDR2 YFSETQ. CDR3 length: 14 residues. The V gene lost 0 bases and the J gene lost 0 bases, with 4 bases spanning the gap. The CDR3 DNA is TGCGCCAGCAGCTTGGACAACTCTGGAAACACCATATATTTT. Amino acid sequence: CASSLDNSGNTIYF.

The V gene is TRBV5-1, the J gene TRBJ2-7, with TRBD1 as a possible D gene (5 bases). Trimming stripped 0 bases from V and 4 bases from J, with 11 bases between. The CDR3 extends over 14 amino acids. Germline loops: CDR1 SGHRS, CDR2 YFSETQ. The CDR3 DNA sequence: TGCGCCAGCAGCTTGGGGGGCGTCGGTTACGAGCAGTACTTC. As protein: CASSLGGVGYEQYF.

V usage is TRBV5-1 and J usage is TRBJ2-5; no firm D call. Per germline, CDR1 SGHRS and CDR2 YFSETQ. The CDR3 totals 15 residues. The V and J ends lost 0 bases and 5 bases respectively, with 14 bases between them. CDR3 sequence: CASSLDHPTRETQYF. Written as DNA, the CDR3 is TGCGCCAGCAGCTTGGACCACCCGACCAGGGAGACCCAGTACTTC.